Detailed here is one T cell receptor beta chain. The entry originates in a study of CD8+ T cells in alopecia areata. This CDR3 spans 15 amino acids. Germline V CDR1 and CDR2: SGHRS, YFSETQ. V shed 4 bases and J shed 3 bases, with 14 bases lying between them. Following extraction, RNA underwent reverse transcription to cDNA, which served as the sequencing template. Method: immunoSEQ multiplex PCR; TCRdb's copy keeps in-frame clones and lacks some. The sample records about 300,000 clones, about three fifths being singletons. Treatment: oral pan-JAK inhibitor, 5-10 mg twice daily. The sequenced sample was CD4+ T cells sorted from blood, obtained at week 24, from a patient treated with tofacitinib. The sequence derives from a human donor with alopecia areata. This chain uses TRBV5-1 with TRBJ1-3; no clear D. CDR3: CASSPEGGGGNTIYF. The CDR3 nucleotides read TGCGCCAGCAGCCCGGAAGGAGGTGGTGGAAACACCATATATTTT.